This TCR beta chain was recovered during a study of patients and donors after allogeneic stem cell transplantation. Germline assignment: CDR1 ENHRY and CDR2 SYGVKD. This CDR3 contains 16 residues. With 1 base removed from V and 1 base from J, the gap between germline ends came to 13 bases. MiXCR was run by TCRdb on the RT-PCR reads, yielding one entry per CDR3 protein. The repertoire holds about 150,000 distinct CDR3 sequences, with roughly two fifths as singletons. What was sequenced was blood, either unsorted or a sorted T cell fraction (not recorded which). This receptor was identified in a human donor who was either an allogeneic HSCT recipient or a stem cell or donor lymphocyte infusion donor (not recorded which). It is not recorded whose cells these are; they may come from a transplant donor. The chain combines TRBV10-3 with TRBJ1-1; no firm D call. The DNA for the CDR3 is TGTGCCATCAGTGAGTACGTGGCCATGGGGAACACTGAAGCTTTCTTT. Protein sequence: CAISEYVAMGNTEAFF.